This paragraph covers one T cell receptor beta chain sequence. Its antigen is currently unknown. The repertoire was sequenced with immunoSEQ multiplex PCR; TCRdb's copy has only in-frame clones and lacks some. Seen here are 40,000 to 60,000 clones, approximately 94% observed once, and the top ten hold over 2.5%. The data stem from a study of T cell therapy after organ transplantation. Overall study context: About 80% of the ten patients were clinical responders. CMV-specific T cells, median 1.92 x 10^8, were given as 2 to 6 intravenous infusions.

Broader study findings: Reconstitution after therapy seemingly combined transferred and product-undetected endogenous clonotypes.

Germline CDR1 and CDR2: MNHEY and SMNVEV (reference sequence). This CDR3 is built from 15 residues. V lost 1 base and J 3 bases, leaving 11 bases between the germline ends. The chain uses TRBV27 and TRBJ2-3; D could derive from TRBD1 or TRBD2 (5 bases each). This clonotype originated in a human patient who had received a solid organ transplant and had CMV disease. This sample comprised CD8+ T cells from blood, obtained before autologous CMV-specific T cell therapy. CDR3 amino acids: CASSLWAGRTDTQYF. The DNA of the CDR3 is TGTGCCAGCAGTTTATGGGCAGGGAGAACAGATACGCAGTATTTT.